The entry that follows covers one T cell receptor (beta chain) sequence. Reverse transcription of about 0.5 to 1 ug RNA was carried out with random hexamers. TCRdb re-called the immunoSEQ multiplex PCR reads through MiXCR, storing one row per CDR3 protein. The sample carries about 150,000 distinct CDR3 sequences, about 94% recorded once. The TEMRA cells underwent FACS enrichment, while the CD8+ and CD4+ T cells underwent negative isolation. Germline V gene sequence: CDR1 MNHEY, CDR2 SVGAGI. The CDR3 is 8 residues long. Deletions cut 6 bases from V and 14 bases from J, with 7 bases between. These data are taken from a study of CD8 T cells in Susac syndrome.

The chain combines TRBV6-5 with TRBJ2-5, with D hard to call. This TCR was sampled from a human donor with Susac syndrome. Input material: CD4+ T cells from PBMCs. The CDR3 here is CASSSDYF. CDR3 sequence (DNA): TGTGCCAGCAGCTCAGACTACTTC.